This T cell receptor beta chain was sequenced during a study of T cells in Graves' hyperthyroidism and ophthalmopathy. Using RNA transcripts as the source, TCR beta CDR3 regions were amplified. HTBI primers were the set used in a first-round RT-PCR of the TCR CDR3. TCRdb re-called the multiplex PCR reads through MiXCR, storing one row per CDR3 protein. Of around 400,000 distinct CDR3 sequences detected, approximately 16% appear once; the ten largest clones hold around 20%. With duration under 3 months, ophthalmopathy was active: Clinical Activity Score at least 3, NOSPECS at least 4. This clonotype has ten or more counts. This CDR3 region has 16 residues. The ends were cut back, 0 bases at V and 7 bases at J, with 15 bases in the middle. Per germline, CDR1 MNHEY and CDR2 SVGAGI.

This chain links TRBV6-5 with TRBJ1-4, with D maybe TRBD1 (6 bases). This clonotype was obtained from a woman in her sixties or seventies with Graves' ophthalmopathy. The sample was blood. This chain's CDR3 is CASSYSRGQGGEKLFF. The DNA of the CDR3 is TGTGCCAGCAGTTACTCCCGGGGGCAGGGAGGTGAAAAACTGTTTTTT.